This is a list of T cell receptor beta chains from one sample in a study of beta chain features in type 1 diabetes. Repertoires were generated with immunoSEQ multiplex PCR, while TCRdb's copy carries only in-frame clones and drops some. The sample has 330,000 or so clones, around a fifth seen once; the top ten hold around 0.044%. The sample was naive CD4+ T cells from blood. These receptors all stem from a woman under 30 in good health. The CDR3 runs from the conserved cysteine through the conserved F or W. D genes are given only for firm matches. Size is omitted from some rows. Given values are once, few, many or a class for expanded clones.

CDR3 DNA: TGCGCCAGCAGCTTGGCCCCCGGGAAGGATACGCAGTATTTT
CDR3 protein: CASSLAPGKDTQYF
J gene: TRBJ2-3
V gene: TRBV5-1
D gene: .
clone size: once

CDR3 DNA: TGTGCCAGCAGCCGGGACAGTGAAGCTTTCTTT
CDR3 protein: CASSRDSEAFF
J gene: TRBJ1-1
V gene: TRBV2
D gene: TRBD1
clone size: few

CDR3 DNA: TGTGCCAGCAGCTTAGGACGACTACAAGAGACCCAGTACTTC
CDR3 protein: CASSLGRLQETQYF
J gene: TRBJ2-5
V gene: TRBV11-2
D gene: .
clone size: few

CDR3 DNA: TGCGCCAGCAGCCCGCTTGGAGAGGGCCTGTGGAATGAGCAGTTCTTC
CDR3 protein: CASSPLGEGLWNEQFF
J gene: TRBJ2-1
V gene: TRBV4-1
D gene: .
clone size: .

CDR3 DNA: TGTGCCAGCAGCGTAGGCGGGGGGGCCTTAATTACAGAGACCCAGTACTTC
CDR3 protein: CASSVGGGALITETQYF
J gene: TRBJ2-5
V gene: TRBV9
D gene: TRBD2
clone size: .

CDR3 DNA: TGTGCCAGCAGTCTCTTCGTTCTGGGACAATGGAACACTGAAGCTTTCTTT
CDR3 protein: CASSLFVLGQWNTEAFF
J gene: TRBJ1-1
V gene: TRBV7-2
D gene: .
clone size: few

CDR3 DNA: TGTGCCTGGAGTCGGGGTACTAACTATGGCTACACCTTC
CDR3 protein: CAWSRGTNYGYTF
J gene: TRBJ1-2
V gene: TRBV30
D gene: .
clone size: .

CDR3 DNA: TGTGCCTGGAGTGTGGCGGGCTCTGGAAACACCATATATTTT
CDR3 protein: CAWSVAGSGNTIYF
J gene: TRBJ1-3
V gene: TRBV30
D gene: .
clone size: .

CDR3 DNA: TGTGCCAGCAGTGAAGAGCAGACCCAGTACTTC
CDR3 protein: CASSEEQTQYF
J gene: TRBJ2-5
V gene: TRBV2
D gene: .
clone size: .

CDR3 DNA: TGTGCCAGCGGGAGTAGATCGGGCTACGAGCAGTACTTC
CDR3 protein: CASGSRSGYEQYF
J gene: TRBJ2-7
V gene: TRBV13
D gene: .
clone size: .

CDR3 DNA: TGTGCCAGCAGCTTTCGCCAGGGTGTGCGCACCGGGGAGCTGTTTTTT
CDR3 protein: CASSFRQGVRTGELFF
J gene: TRBJ2-2
V gene: TRBV7-9
D gene: .
clone size: few

CDR3 DNA: TGTGCCGGCGGGACAGGGTTAACTGGGGCCAACGTCCTGACTTTC
CDR3 protein: CAGGTGLTGANVLTF
J gene: TRBJ2-6
V gene: TRBV30
D gene: TRBD1
clone size: .

CDR3 DNA: TGTGCCATCAGTGAGTACGGACTCCAAGAGACCCAGTACTTC
CDR3 protein: CAISEYGLQETQYF
J gene: TRBJ2-5
V gene: TRBV10-3
D gene: .
clone size: few

CDR3 DNA: TGTGCCTTTTCGGAGAACGATAATTCACCCCTCCACTTT
CDR3 protein: CAFSENDNSPLHF
J gene: TRBJ1-6
V gene: TRBV30
D gene: .
clone size: few

CDR3 DNA: TGCAGCGTTGACCAGAACACTGAAGCTTTCTTT
CDR3 protein: CSVDQNTEAFF
J gene: TRBJ1-1
V gene: TRBV29-1
D gene: .
clone size: few

CDR3 DNA: TGTGCCAGCTCACCCGGCGACAGGGCTCTATACAATGAGCAGTTCTTC
CDR3 protein: CASSPGDRALYNEQFF
J gene: TRBJ2-1
V gene: TRBV18
D gene: TRBD1
clone size: few

CDR3 DNA: TGTGCCTGGAGTTCTATGTTGAGGGGGCTATACAATGAGCAGTTCTTC
CDR3 protein: CAWSSMLRGLYNEQFF
J gene: TRBJ2-1
V gene: TRBV30
D gene: TRBD1
clone size: .

CDR3 DNA: TGTGCCAGCTCACCCATGCAAACAGGAGATCAGCCCCAGCATTTT
CDR3 protein: CASSPMQTGDQPQHF
J gene: TRBJ1-5
V gene: TRBV18
D gene: .
clone size: few

CDR3 DNA: TGTGCCAGCAGCTTAGACAGGGCGGCCGGCTACACCTTC
CDR3 protein: CASSLDRAAGYTF
J gene: TRBJ1-2
V gene: TRBV7-9
D gene: .
clone size: .

CDR3 DNA: TGTGCCAGCAGTTTAGGCGGCAGGGGGAGGGAGACCCAGTACTTC
CDR3 protein: CASSLGGRGRETQYF
J gene: TRBJ2-5
V gene: TRBV28
D gene: .
clone size: few

CDR3 DNA: TGTGCCAGCAGTCCAGTTCCGGGACTAGCGGGACGCGGGAACAATGAGCAGTTCTTC
CDR3 protein: CASSPVPGLAGRGNNEQFF
J gene: TRBJ2-1
V gene: TRBV28
D gene: TRBD2
clone size: few

CDR3 DNA: TGTGCCAGCAGTGGGGGGGACAGGGGGTTTGACACCGGGGAGCTGTTTTTT
CDR3 protein: CASSGGDRGFDTGELFF
J gene: TRBJ2-2
V gene: TRBV6-1
D gene: TRBD1
clone size: .

CDR3 DNA: TGCGCCAGCAGCTTGTCGACAGGAGAAGAAAAACTGTTTTTT
CDR3 protein: CASSLSTGEEKLFF
J gene: TRBJ1-4
V gene: TRBV5-1
D gene: .
clone size: .

CDR3 DNA: TGTGCCAGCAGCTTCGCGGGATCCGAGCAGTACTTC
CDR3 protein: CASSFAGSEQYF
J gene: TRBJ2-7
V gene: TRBV5-4
D gene: .
clone size: few

CDR3 DNA: TGTGCCTGCGGGAGGGGGGGGCCACAAGAGACCCAGTACTTC
CDR3 protein: CACGRGGPQETQYF
J gene: TRBJ2-5
V gene: TRBV30
D gene: TRBD2
clone size: .

CDR3 DNA: TGCGCCAGCAGCCAATCAAGCTCCCGGGACAGTAATGAAAAACTGTTTTTT
CDR3 protein: CASSQSSSRDSNEKLFF
J gene: TRBJ1-4
V gene: TRBV4-1
D gene: TRBD1
clone size: .

CDR3 DNA: TGTGCCAGCTCACTGCCCAGGGGCAGCTCCTACGAGCAGTACTTC
CDR3 protein: CASSLPRGSSYEQYF
J gene: TRBJ2-7
V gene: TRBV18
D gene: .
clone size: .